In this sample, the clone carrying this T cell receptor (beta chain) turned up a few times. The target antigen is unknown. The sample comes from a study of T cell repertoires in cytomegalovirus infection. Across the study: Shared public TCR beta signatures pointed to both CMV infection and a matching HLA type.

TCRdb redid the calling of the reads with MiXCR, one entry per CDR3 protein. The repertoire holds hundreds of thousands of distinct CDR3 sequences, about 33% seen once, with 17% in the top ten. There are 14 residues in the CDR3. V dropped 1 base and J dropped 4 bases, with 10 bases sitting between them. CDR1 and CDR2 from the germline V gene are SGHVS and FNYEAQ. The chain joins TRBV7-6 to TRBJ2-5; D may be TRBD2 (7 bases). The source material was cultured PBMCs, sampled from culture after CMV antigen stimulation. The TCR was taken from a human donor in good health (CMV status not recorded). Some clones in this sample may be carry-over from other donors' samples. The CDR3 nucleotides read TGTGCCAGCAGCTTAGAGGGGGGGCCAGAGACCCAGTACTTC. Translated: CASSLEGGPETQYF.